Many counts were recorded for the clone carrying this TCR beta chain. Its antigen is not identified. The sample comes from a study of blood T cells in healthy people across ages. General study results and limits: From one million sequenced T cells, diversity estimates were lower bounds.

PCR was performed a second time for roughly 7 to 12 cycles using a sample-barcoded 5' primer and a J-beta primer mix. With 12 random nucleotides, a template-switch adaptor tagged each individual cDNA molecule. TCRdb re-called the 5' RACE reads with MiXCR, one entry per CDR3 protein. This sample has hundreds of thousands of distinct CDR3 sequences; 44% occur once, and the top ten carry 15% to 25%. Looked up from germline, CDR1 is SGHNT and CDR2 is YENEEA. Trimming left V 4 bases short and J 1 base short, with 12 bases between. The CDR3 length is 15 residues. The TCR comes from a man aged 55-75 years in good health. The specimen was blood. This chain joins TRBV11-3 and TRBJ2-3; D perhaps matches TRBD2 (6 bases). In DNA, the CDR3 is TGTGCCAGCAGCTCCAGGCCGGGGGGCACAGATACGCAGTATTTT. This codes for CASSSRPGGTDTQYF. Based on the CDR3 plus reference TRBV11-3 and TRBJ2-3, the full variable domain is EAGVVQSPRYKIIEKKQPVAFWCNPISGHNTLYWYLQNLGQGPELLIRYENEEAVDDSQLPKDRFSAERLKGVDSTLKIQPAELGDSAVYLCASSSRPGGTDTQYFGPGTRLTVL.